The next 29 T cell receptor beta chains were all read from a single sample in a study of shared clonotypes between healthy human individuals. The method was immunoSEQ multiplex PCR; TCRdb's version includes in-frame clones alone and lacks a portion of them. The sample holds about 1.5 million clones, under 99% seen once. Sequencing used naive CD4+ T cells sorted from blood. This sample's subset: CD45RA+ positively selected. The receptors were sampled from a man aged 25 to 40 in good health.

For this clone: This CDR3 is also generated by other DNA sequences in the sample. The chain uses TRBV30 and TRBJ2-7; D is ambiguous. The CDR3 sequence is 13 residues long. The germline V and J ends were trimmed by 0 bases and 3 bases, with 9 bases remaining between them. The germline CDR1 and CDR2 sequences are GTSNPN and SVGIG (reference sequence). The chain's CDR3 is CAWSVLLGYEQYF. In DNA, the CDR3 is TGTGCCTGGAGTGTACTGCTAGGCTACGAGCAGTACTTC.

The chain couples TRBV14 to TRBJ2-1; D gene unclear. The CDR3 contains 13 residues. Germline V gene data show CDR1 as SGHDN and CDR2 as FVKESK. V was cut by 1 base and J by 7 bases, with 8 bases left in between. The CDR3 region is CASSQGRWNEQFF. As DNA, the CDR3 is TGTGCCAGCAGCCAAGGAAGGTGGAATGAGCAGTTCTTC.

This clone was seen a single time. This chain links TRBV28 with TRBJ1-4; TRBD1 matches at 8 bases. V shed 4 bases and J 0 bases; nucleotides not matched to a gene: 4. CDR1 and CDR2 (germline): MDHEN, SYDVKM. The CDR3 totals 16 residues. CDR3 nucleotides: TGTGCCAGCAGTTCCCAGGGGGCTGCAACTAATGAAAAACTGTTTTTT. It yields the protein CASSSQGAATNEKLFF.

The V call is TRBV28, the J call TRBJ2-7; TRBD1 matches at 8 bases. The CDR3 has 15 amino acids. The V and J ends lost 6 bases and 5 bases, in that order; junction bases with no gene match: 12. Germline V gene data show CDR1 as MDHEN and CDR2 as SYDVKM. CDR3 sequence (DNA): TGTGCCAGCAGCTTTTACAGGGGGGTCAGGGACGAGCAGTACTTC. This sequence encodes CASSFYRGVRDEQYF. Full variable domain (missing parts from reference TRBV28 and TRBJ2-7): DVKVTQSSRYLVKRTGEKVFLECVQDMDHENMFWYRQDPGLGLRLIYFSYDVKMKEKGDIPEGYSVSREKKERFSLILESASTNQTSMYLCASSFYRGVRDEQYFGPGTRLTVT.

The V gene is TRBV5-1, the J gene TRBJ1-4; maybe TRBD1 (5 bases). V gave up 3 bases and J gave up 4 bases, with 16 bases separating them. CDR1 and CDR2 from the germline V gene are SGHRS and YFSETQ. CDR3 length equals 16 residues. Here the CDR3 DNA reads TGCGCCAGCAGCTCGGGGCTCCTAACGCGTAATGAAAAACTGTTTTTT. Translated: CASSSGLLTRNEKLFF.

This chain connects TRBV29-1 to TRBJ1-2; D uncertain. The V gene's germline CDR1 is SQVTM and CDR2 ANQGSEA. The length of the CDR3 is 8 residues. V was clipped by 8 bases and J by 6 bases, with 4 bases between them. The CDR3 DNA sequence: TGCAGCTCAAATGGCTACACCTTC. Translated: CSSNGYTF.

This chain links TRBV19 with TRBJ2-1, with unresolved D. This CDR3 is built from 14 residues. Germline CDR1 and CDR2: LNHDA and SQIVND (reference sequence). Trimming left V 3 bases short and J 7 bases short, with 13 bases between. The CDR3 bases are TGTGCCAGTAGTATGAAGCACGTTCGGAATGAGCAGTTCTTC. It encodes CASSMKHVRNEQFF.

The V gene is TRBV14, the J gene TRBJ2-7; TRBD1 agrees at 8 bases. Looked up from germline, CDR1 is SGHDN and CDR2 is FVKESK. There are 16 residues in the CDR3. V was pared by 6 bases and J by 3 bases, with 13 bases of the junction left unmatched. The CDR3 bases are TGTGCCAGCAGTATAATTTCCGGGACAGGAAGCTACGAGCAGTACTTC. It specifies CASSIISGTGSYEQYF. Looking up the rest from reference TRBV14 and TRBJ2-7 gives the full variable domain: EAGVTQFPSHSVIEKGQTVTLRCDPISGHDNLYWYRRVMGKEIKFLLHFVKESKQDESGMPNNRFLAERTGGTYSTLKVQPAELEDSGVYFCASSIISGTGSYEQYFGPGTRLTVT.

This chain uses TRBV5-1 with TRBJ2-7; 11 bases are shared with TRBD1. This CDR3 has 14 amino acids. Trimming took 4 bases from V and 7 from J; bases not matched to a gene: 7. Per the germline V gene, CDR1 is SGHRS and CDR2 is YFSETQ. The DNA for the CDR3 is TGCGCCAGCAGCCTGGACAGGGGGCGCCGAGAGCAGTACTTC. Its protein is CASSLDRGRREQYF.

In regard to this clone: The same CDR3 also results from other DNA sequences found in this sample. The rearrangement links TRBV5-4 to TRBJ1-1; 8 bases agree with TRBD1. Germline CDR1 reads SGHNT; CDR2 reads YYREEE (reference sequence). CDR3 length: 15 residues. The V and J ends lost 2 bases and 1 base, in that order; junction bases with no gene match: 4. CDR3 sequence: CASSLGQGTNTEAFF. The CDR3 bases are TGTGCCAGCAGCTTAGGACAGGGTACGAACACTGAAGCTTTCTTT.

The chain joins TRBV5-1 to TRBJ2-7, with 9 bases that match TRBD1. With V trimmed by 0 bases and J by 5 bases, 6 bases remained unmatched. The germline CDR1 and CDR2 sequences are SGHRS and YFSETQ. The CDR3 extends over 15 amino acids. CDR3 amino acids: CASSLATGGAHEQYF. The CDR3 DNA sequence: TGCGCCAGCAGCTTGGCCACAGGGGGCGCGCACGAGCAGTACTTC. Full variable domain (remainder filled in from reference TRBV5-1 and TRBJ2-7): KAGVTQTPRYLIKTRGQQVTLSCSPISGHRSVSWYQQTPGQGLQFLFEYFSETQRNKGNFPGRFSGRQFSNSRSEMNVSTLELGDSALYLCASSLATGGAHEQYFGPGTRLTVT.

The V and J genes are TRBV5-4 and TRBJ2-7; 10 nucleotides agree with TRBD2. The CDR3 consists of 15 residues. The germline gives CDR1 SGHNT, CDR2 YYREEE (reference sequence). Trimming removed 2 bases from V and 3 bases from J; junction bases left unmatched: 5. In DNA form, the CDR3 reads TGTGCCAGCAGCTTTGCCGAGCGGGGGGGCTACGAGCAGTACTTC. As protein: CASSFAERGGYEQYF.

This chain links TRBV11-2 with TRBJ2-3, with a tentative D call TRBD1 (6 bases). Germline values: CDR1 SGHAT, CDR2 FQNNGV. Trimming pared 3 bases from V and 0 bases from J, leaving 16 bases between. The CDR3 runs to 17 residues. CDR3 DNA: TGTGCCAGCAGCTTGAGGCTGGGGGCGCCTAGCACAGATACGCAGTATTTT. Translated, it gives CASSLRLGAPSTDTQYF. Using reference TRBV11-2 and TRBJ2-3 for the parts outside the CDR3, the full variable domain is EAGVAQSPRYKIIEKRQSVAFWCNPISGHATLYWYQQILGQGPKLLIQFQNNGVVDDSQLPKDRFSAERLKGVDSTLKIQPAKLEDSAVYLCASSLRLGAPSTDTQYFGPGTRLTVL.

The chain joins TRBV28 to TRBJ1-5; the D is unclear. Germline-derived CDR1 and CDR2 are MDHEN and SYDVKM. Trimming took 4 bases from V and 7 from J, leaving 17 bases between them. This CDR3 has 15 amino acids. CDR3 DNA sequence: TGTGCCAGCAGTTCCGCTTTTGGGCGTTGGCAGCCCCAGCATTTT. Translating it yields CASSSAFGRWQPQHF.

This chain joins TRBV28 and TRBJ1-5; possibly TRBD1 for D (5 bases). Germline lookup yields CDR1 MDHEN and CDR2 SYDVKM. V gave up 6 bases and J gave up 6 bases, with 18 bases separating them. The CDR3 contains 15 residues. The CDR3, as DNA: TGTGCCAGCAGCCCGCATGGTGGGGCCGCTCAGCCCCAGCATTTT. This gives the protein CASSPHGGAAQPQHF.

J is TRBJ2-3 and V is TRBV7-9; D gene uncertain. Per the germline V gene, CDR1 is SEHNR and CDR2 is FQNEAQ (reference sequence). The CDR3 runs to 15 residues. The V gene lost 1 base and the J gene lost 0 bases, with 8 bases spanning the gap. CDR3 DNA sequence: TGTGCCAGCAGCTTAGTCCCAGGCAGCACAGATACGCAGTATTTT. Amino acids: CASSLVPGSTDTQYF. The whole variable domain, remainder taken from reference TRBV7-9 and TRBJ2-3, is DTGVSQNPRHKITKRGQNVTFRCDPISEHNRLYWYRQTLGQGPEFLTYFQNEAQLEKSRLLSDRFSAERPKGSFSTLEIQRTEQGDSAMYLCASSLVPGSTDTQYFGPGTRLTVL.

J is TRBJ2-5 and V is TRBV7-8, with D perhaps matching TRBD1 or TRBD2 (6 bases each). This CDR3 has 15 amino acids. Trimming took off 2 bases at V and 5 bases at J, with 15 bases between the two ends. Germline V gives CDR1 SGHVS, CDR2 FQNEAQ. The CDR3 DNA sequence: TGTGCCAGCAGCTTATTCGGGGGCAAGGGTGAGACCCAGTACTTC. Translation: CASSLFGGKGETQYF.

Notes on this clone: Other nucleotide sequences in the sample specify the same CDR3. The J gene is TRBJ2-5, the V gene TRBV19, with unresolved D. The CDR3 spans 13 residues. V lost 3 bases to trimming and J lost 2 bases, with 7 bases between them. The germline V gene has CDR1 LNHDA and CDR2 SQIVND (reference sequence). The CDR3 DNA reads TGTGCCAGTAGTATGACTGGGCAAGAGACCCAGTACTTC. Protein: CASSMTGQETQYF.

The chain is built from TRBV30 and TRBJ1-2; D gene uncertain. CDR1 is GTSNPN and CDR2 is SVGIG in the germline V gene (reference sequence). Trimming stripped 0 bases from V and 4 bases from J, with 9 bases between. The CDR3 length is 13 residues. The CDR3 sequence: CAWSVGSTYGYTF. The CDR3 coding sequence is TGTGCCTGGAGTGTAGGGAGTACCTATGGCTACACCTTC.

V usage is TRBV9 and J usage is TRBJ2-7; D is ambiguous. The CDR3 runs to 15 residues. The V end was cut by 0 bases, the J end by 5 bases, with 15 bases between. Germline-derived CDR1 and CDR2 are SGDLS and YYNGEE. CDR3 amino acids: CASSVDATPVHEQYF. The CDR3 DNA reads as TGTGCCAGCAGCGTAGATGCGACTCCCGTTCACGAGCAGTACTTC.

The chain links TRBV5-6 to TRBJ2-1; D may correspond to TRBD1 or TRBD2 (5 bases each). V was shortened by 4 bases and J by 8 bases, with 22 bases between the two germline ends. Per the germline V gene, CDR1 is SGHDT and CDR2 is YYEEEE. The CDR3 spans 16 residues. CDR3 nucleotides: TGTGCCAGCAGCGGGACCACTAGATCCTCCTGGGATGAGCAGTTCTTC. It yields the protein CASSGTTRSSWDEQFF.

The chain joins TRBV19 to TRBJ1-5, with TRBD1 matching 7 bases. This CDR3 region has 17 residues. CDR1 is LNHDA, CDR2 SQIVND, per germline (reference sequence). V shed 5 bases, J shed 2 bases, and the junction held 12 bases outside the gene matches. Here the CDR3 reads CASSRGQFDQGNQPQHF. In nucleotides, the CDR3 is TGTGCCAGTAGTCGGGGACAGTTCGACCAAGGCAATCAGCCCCAGCATTTT.

The chain combines TRBV29-1 with TRBJ2-3, with 9 nucleotides matching TRBD2. CDR1 SQVTM and CDR2 ANQGSEA come from the germline V gene. Unmatched junction bases numbered 11, after V lost 7 bases and J lost 6 bases. The CDR3 runs to 14 residues. CDR3 nucleotide sequence: TGCAGCGGGACCATAGCGGGAGTCGCGGATACGCAGTATTTT. Protein product: CSGTIAGVADTQYF.

The rearrangement uses TRBV4-1 and TRBJ1-3, with 7 nucleotides matching TRBD1. From germline, CDR1 is MGHRA and CDR2 YSYEKL. Unmatched junction bases numbered 0, after V lost 1 base and J lost 0 bases. The CDR3 has 15 amino acids. The CDR3 nucleotides read TGCGCCAGCAGCCAAGGGACAGGCTCTGGAAACACCATATATTTT. This encodes CASSQGTGSGNTIYF.

The chain couples TRBV7-6 to TRBJ2-3; the D is unclear. The CDR3 is made up of 13 amino acids. The germline V gene encodes CDR1 SGHVS and CDR2 FNYEAQ. Trimming left V 4 bases short and J 3 bases short, with 8 bases between. The CDR3 is CASSSIRTDTQYF. As DNA, the CDR3 is TGTGCCAGCAGCTCAATACGGACAGATACGCAGTATTTT. Based on the CDR3 plus reference TRBV7-6 and TRBJ2-3, the full variable domain is GAGVSQSPRYKVTKRGQDVALRCDPISGHVSLYWYRQALGQGPEFLTYFNYEAQQDKSGLPNDRFSAERPEGSISTLTIQRTEQRDSAMYRCASSSIRTDTQYFGPGTRLTVL.

The chain couples TRBV15 to TRBJ1-3; D gene unclear. Germline V gene lookup returns CDR1 LNHNV and CDR2 YYDKDF (reference sequence). The CDR3 loop spans 17 amino acids. V was shortened by 0 bases and J by 0 bases, with 12 bases between the two germline ends. CDR3 loop: CATSRDSDGYSGNTIYF. CDR3 DNA: TGTGCCACCAGCAGAGATTCGGACGGATACTCTGGAAACACCATATATTTT. The full variable domain, with the rest looked up from reference TRBV15 and TRBJ1-3, is DAMVIQNPRYQVTQFGKPVTLSCSQTLNHNVMYWYQQKSSQAPKLLFHYYDKDFNNEADTPDNFQSRRPNTSFCFLDIRSPGLGDTAMYLCATSRDSDGYSGNTIYFGEGSWLTVV.

The rearrangement uses TRBV5-1 and TRBJ2-7; D may correspond to TRBD1 or TRBD2 (5 bases each). The germline V gene has CDR1 SGHRS and CDR2 YFSETQ. CDR3 length: 12 amino acids. V was cut by 5 bases and J by 4 bases, with 10 bases left in between. The CDR3 DNA reads as TGCGCCAGCAGGGAAGAGGGGTACGAGCAGTACTTC. It codes for CASREEGYEQYF.

The chain joins TRBV27 to TRBJ1-1; unclear D gene. Germline assignment: CDR1 MNHEY and CDR2 SMNVEV (reference sequence). V lost 6 bases, J lost 11 bases, and 19 bases lay in between. The CDR3 extends over 13 amino acids. The CDR3 loop is CASRPGMVMTAFF. CDR3 DNA sequence: TGTGCCAGCAGGCCAGGAATGGTTATGACTGCTTTCTTT.

The chain carries TRBV5-1 and TRBJ2-1; 7 positions match TRBD2. CDR1 is SGHRS, CDR2 YFSETQ, per germline. The CDR3 is 14 amino acids. V gave up 2 bases and J gave up 5 bases; unmatched junction bases: 4. In DNA form, the CDR3 reads TGCGCCAGCAGCTTCCAGCGGGATAACAATGAGCAGTTCTTC. It codes for CASSFQRDNNEQFF.